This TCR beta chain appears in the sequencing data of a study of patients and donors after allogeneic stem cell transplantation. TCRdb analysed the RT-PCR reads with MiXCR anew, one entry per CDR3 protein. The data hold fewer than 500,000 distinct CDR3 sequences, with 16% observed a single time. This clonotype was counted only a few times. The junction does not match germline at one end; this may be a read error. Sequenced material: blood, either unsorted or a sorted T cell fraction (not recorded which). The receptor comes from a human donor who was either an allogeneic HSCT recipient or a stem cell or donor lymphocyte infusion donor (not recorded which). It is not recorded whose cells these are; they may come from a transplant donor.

Written as DNA, the CDR3 is TGTGCCAGCGGTTTCCTGGACAGGCATAATGAAAAACTGTTTTTT. It codes for CASGFLDRHNEKLFF. The chain combines TRBV27 with TRBJ1-4; TRBD1 matches 7 bases. The CDR3 is 15 residues long. Germline V gene data show CDR1 as MNHEY and CDR2 as SMNVEV (reference sequence).